This T cell receptor beta chain was observed in a study of blood T cell repertoires in COVID-19. Overall study: Italy, Spain and the United States were the sources of the convalescent and acute COVID-19 samples.

Looked up from germline, CDR1 is MNHEY and CDR2 is SMNVEV (reference sequence). The CDR3 runs 15 residues. The germline V and J ends were trimmed by 5 bases and 2 bases, with 15 bases remaining between them. Authors' processing steps: Quantification of nucleated cells was approximated via reference gene primer amplification. Profiled with immunoSEQ multiplex PCR; TCRdb holds only in-frame clones, not every one. The V and J calls and clone size come from that table; D and trimming were worked out from the DNA. The data show 380,000 or so clones, roughly 90% seen once. This chain uses TRBV27 with TRBJ1-2; TRBD1 is a possible D gene (6 bases). The clonotype was recovered from a man aged 40-49 years with acute or convalescent COVID-19. The sample was peripheral blood. In DNA form, the CDR3 reads TGTGCCAGCAGTCCACGGACAGCCACCAACTATGGCTACACCTTC. Protein sequence: CASSPRTATNYGYTF.